This T cell receptor (beta chain) was sequenced for a study of blood T cell repertoires in COVID-19. Across the whole study: Researchers got acute and convalescent COVID-19 samples from the United States, Italy and Spain.

CDR1 and CDR2 from the germline V gene are MNHEY and SVGAGI. With 8 bases removed from V and 1 base from J, the gap between germline ends came to 12 bases. This CDR3 has 14 residues. Original handling: Scientists estimated how many nucleated cells there were by amplifying reference gene primers. Clones were read by immunoSEQ multiplex PCR, and TCRdb kept only the in-frame ones, dropping some. V, J and clone size are those of that table, while D and trimming were read from the DNA. In the table there are about 110,000 clones, about 89% of which are singletons. The sample was peripheral blood. The receptor's source is a woman aged 30 to 39 with acute or convalescent COVID-19. This chain uses TRBV6-5 with TRBJ1-5, with D possibly TRBD1 on 6 matching bases. The chain's CDR3 is CASSGTRSNQPQHF. As DNA, the CDR3 is TGTGCCAGCTCGGGGACACGGAGCAATCAGCCCCAGCATTTT.